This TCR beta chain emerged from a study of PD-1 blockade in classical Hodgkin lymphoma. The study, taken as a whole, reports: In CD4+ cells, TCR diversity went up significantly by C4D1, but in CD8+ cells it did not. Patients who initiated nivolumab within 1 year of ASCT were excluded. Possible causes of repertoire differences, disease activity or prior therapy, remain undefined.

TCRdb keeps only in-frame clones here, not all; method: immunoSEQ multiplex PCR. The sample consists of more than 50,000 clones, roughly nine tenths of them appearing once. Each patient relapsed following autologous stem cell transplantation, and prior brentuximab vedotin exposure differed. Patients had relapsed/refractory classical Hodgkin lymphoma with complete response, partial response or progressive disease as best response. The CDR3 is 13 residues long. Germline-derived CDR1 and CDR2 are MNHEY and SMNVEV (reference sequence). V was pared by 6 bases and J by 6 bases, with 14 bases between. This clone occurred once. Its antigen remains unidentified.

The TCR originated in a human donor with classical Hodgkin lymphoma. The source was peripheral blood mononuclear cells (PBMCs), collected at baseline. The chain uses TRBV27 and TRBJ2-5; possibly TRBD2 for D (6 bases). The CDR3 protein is CASSPGTLKTQYF. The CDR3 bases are TGTGCCAGCAGCCCCGGGACTCTAAAGACCCAGTACTTC.